One and the same sample provided the 5 T cell receptor beta chains below, sequenced in a study of technical replicates of blood from four donors. Using immunoSEQ multiplex PCR, the repertoire was profiled, and TCRdb retains in-frame clones only, with some absent. The table includes about 16,000 clones, over 75% detected once. Sequenced material: PBMCs. Receptors were obtained from a human donor in good health.

This chain's CDR3 is CASSFQLLPGTGKRETQYF. The CDR3 DNA is TGTGCCAGTAGTTTCCAACTCCTGCCCGGGACAGGTAAACGGGAGACCCAGTACTTC. The V and J genes are TRBV19 and TRBJ2-5; 8 bases align to TRBD1. In germline, CDR1 is LNHDA, CDR2 SQIVND (reference sequence). The CDR3 is made up of 19 amino acids. V gave up 5 bases and J gave up 5 bases; unmatched junction bases: 22.

This clone came up once. This chain joins TRBV6-5 and TRBJ2-7; 10 bases map to TRBD2. Germline trimming cut 7 bases from V and 6 bases from J; bases unmatched to any gene: 12. CDR1 MNHEY and CDR2 SVGAGI come from the germline V gene. The CDR3 totals 15 residues. CDR3 sequence: CASTSSGTSAPEQYF. The CDR3 DNA follows: TGTGCCAGCACCTCCTCCGGGACTAGCGCTCCCGAGCAGTACTTC.

This clone occurred once. V and J are TRBV5-4 and TRBJ2-7; weak D call: TRBD2 (6 bases). V was clipped by 0 bases and J by 0 bases, with 13 bases between them. The germline CDR1 and CDR2 sequences are SGHNT and YYREEE (reference sequence). This CDR3 has 16 amino acids. The chain's CDR3 is CASSLDRDWSSYEQYF. The CDR3 DNA sequence: TGTGCCAGCAGCTTGGATAGGGACTGGAGCTCCTACGAGCAGTACTTC.

This chain joins TRBV7-3 and TRBJ2-5; D possibly corresponds to TRBD1 (6 bases). Trimming took 5 bases from V and 2 from J, leaving 9 bases between them. The CDR3 is made up of 13 amino acids. In germline, CDR1 is SGHTA, CDR2 FQGTGA. The CDR3 reads CASSPQGQETQYF. The CDR3 region has the DNA TGTGCCAGCAGCCCCCAGGGGCAAGAGACCCAGTACTTC. Combining the CDR3 with reference TRBV7-3 and TRBJ2-5 gives the whole variable domain GAGVSQTPSNKVTEKGKYVELRCDPISGHTALYWYRQSLGQGPEFLIYFQGTGAADDSGLPNDRFFAVRPEGSVSTLKIQRTERGDSAVYLCASSPQGQETQYFGPGTRLLVL.

This clone was seen once. This rearrangement joins TRBV2 to TRBJ1-2; 8 nucleotides match TRBD1. Germline V gene lookup returns CDR1 SNHLY and CDR2 FYNNEI. The CDR3 spans 15 residues. The ends lost 6 bases at V and 4 bases at J; junction bases unmatched: 10. DNA of the CDR3: TGTGCCAGCAGAGATAGACAGGGGTGGGCCTATGGCTACACCTTC. Protein sequence: CASRDRQGWAYGYTF.